This record covers a single TCR beta chain. Its antigen is not known. This CDR3 is 21 amino acids long. J gave up 0 bases and V 4 bases, and 17 bases lay outside the gene matches. The germline CDR1 and CDR2 sequences are LNHNV and YYDKDF (reference sequence). Relying on iRepertoire HTBI primers and Arm-PCR of CDR3 regions, the team built TCR beta libraries. Using its own MiXCR run on the multiplex PCR reads, TCRdb lists one record per CDR3 protein. The data contain about 470,000 distinct CDR3 sequences, 20% to 25% of them singletons. The sample comes from a study of regulatory T cells in long-lasting Graves disease. Findings and caveats of the study: It was in persistent disease that TRBV28, TRBJ1-2 and TRBJ2-5 were favored.

Time point denoted: persistent/refractory GD, antithyroid drugs over 5 years with positive TRAb. The TCR library was prepared using RNA isolated from PBMCs. This chain connects TRBV15 to TRBJ1-5; TRBD1 matches 11 bases. This sequence was found in a female donor with Graves disease. Sequencing was performed on peripheral blood mononuclear cells (PBMCs), taken when the disease was refractory, from a patient treated with antithyroid drugs. The CDR3 here is CATSTRSWTGGVGYSNQPQHF. The CDR3 region has the DNA TGTGCCACCAGCACCCGCTCCTGGACAGGGGGCGTGGGGTATAGCAATCAGCCCCAGCATTTT.